This T cell receptor beta chain came from a study of blood T cell repertoires in COVID-19. At the level of the study: Samples of COVID-19 (acute and convalescent) were obtained from the United States, Italy and Spain. Sample material is recorded as cDNA or gDNA derived from T cells, B-cell-depleted T cells, or PBMCs.

CDR1 and CDR2 (germline): MNHEY, SVGAGI. V lost 7 bases and J 0 bases, leaving 12 bases between the germline ends. The CDR3 spans 14 residues. A Seattle source enrolled patients during active infection and followed them longitudinally. Original processing methods: For nucleated cells, counts were estimated from reference gene primer amplification. Produced via immunoSEQ multiplex PCR; TCRdb's table is partial and in-frame only. The V and J calls and clone size were taken over from that table, and D and trimming were inferred from the DNA. The sample includes roughly 160,000 clones, approximately 85% of them seen just once.

The origin of this receptor is a man older than 75 with COVID-19, enrolled during active disease. The genes are TRBV6-5 and TRBJ1-1, with D maybe TRBD1 (6 bases). The specimen sequenced was peripheral blood. CDR3 loop: CASTKGGMNTEAFF. In DNA, the CDR3 is TGTGCCAGCACTAAGGGGGGGATGAACACTGAAGCTTTCTTT.